The subject of this entry is one T cell receptor (beta chain). The antigen is not known. TCRdb's copy holds only in-frame clones and misses some; the assay was immunoSEQ multiplex PCR. The data contain 110,000 to 150,000 clones, roughly 90% of them singletons. The data derive from a study of T cell responses to AZD1222 COVID-19 vaccine. The CDR3 length is 16 residues. V was clipped by 2 bases and J by 4 bases; unmatched bases: 8. Germline values: CDR1 MDHEN, CDR2 SYDVKM. General study points: Possibly, clonal diversity was underestimated; donors were largely white British and included more females.

The V gene is TRBV28, the J gene TRBJ1-2, with 9 nucleotides matching TRBD1. Material: peripheral blood, obtained on day 0 of AZD1222 vaccination. The receptor comes from an adult in good health. The CDR3 protein is CASSLGARDRAYGYTF. The CDR3, as DNA: TGTGCCAGCAGTTTAGGGGCTCGGGACAGGGCCTATGGCTACACCTTC.